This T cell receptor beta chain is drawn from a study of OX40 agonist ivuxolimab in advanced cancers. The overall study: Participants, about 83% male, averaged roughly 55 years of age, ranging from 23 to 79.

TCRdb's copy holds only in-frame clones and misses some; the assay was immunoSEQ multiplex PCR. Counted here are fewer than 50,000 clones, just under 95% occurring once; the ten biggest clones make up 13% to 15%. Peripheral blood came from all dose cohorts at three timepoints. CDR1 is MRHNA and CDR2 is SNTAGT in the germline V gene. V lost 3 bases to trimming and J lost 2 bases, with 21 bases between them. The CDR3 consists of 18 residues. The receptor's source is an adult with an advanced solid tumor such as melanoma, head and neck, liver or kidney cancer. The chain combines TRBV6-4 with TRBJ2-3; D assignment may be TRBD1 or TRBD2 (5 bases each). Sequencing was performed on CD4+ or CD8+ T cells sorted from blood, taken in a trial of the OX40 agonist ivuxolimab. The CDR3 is CASSDSGPGPGSTDTQYF. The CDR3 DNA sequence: TGTGCCAGCAGTGATTCCGGACCGGGACCAGGGTCCACAGATACGCAGTATTTT.